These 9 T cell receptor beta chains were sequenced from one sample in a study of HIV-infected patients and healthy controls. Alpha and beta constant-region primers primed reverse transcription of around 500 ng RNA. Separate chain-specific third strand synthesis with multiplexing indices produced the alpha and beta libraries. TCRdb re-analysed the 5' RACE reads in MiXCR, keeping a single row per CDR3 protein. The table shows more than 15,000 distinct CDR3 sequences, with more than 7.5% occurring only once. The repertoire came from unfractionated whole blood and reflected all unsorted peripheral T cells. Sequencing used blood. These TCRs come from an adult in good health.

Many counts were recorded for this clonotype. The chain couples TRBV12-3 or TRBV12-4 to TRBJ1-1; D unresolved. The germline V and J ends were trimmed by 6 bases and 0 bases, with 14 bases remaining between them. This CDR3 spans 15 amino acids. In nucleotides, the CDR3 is TGTGCCAGCAGCCCTTTTCGGAGTATGAACACTGAAGCTTTCTTT. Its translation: CASSPFRSMNTEAFF.

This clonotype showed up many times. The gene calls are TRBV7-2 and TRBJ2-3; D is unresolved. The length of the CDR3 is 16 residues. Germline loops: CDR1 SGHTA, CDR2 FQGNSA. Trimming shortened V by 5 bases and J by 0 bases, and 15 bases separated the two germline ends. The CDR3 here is CASSLTPATSTDTQYF. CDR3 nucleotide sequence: TGTGCCAGCAGCCTGACCCCAGCTACTAGCACAGATACGCAGTATTTT.

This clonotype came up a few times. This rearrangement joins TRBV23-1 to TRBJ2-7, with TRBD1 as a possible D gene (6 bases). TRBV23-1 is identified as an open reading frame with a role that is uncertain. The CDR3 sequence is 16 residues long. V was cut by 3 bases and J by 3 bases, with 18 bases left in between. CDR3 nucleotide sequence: TGCGCCAGCAGTCACGAATCCGGGACACACTTCTACGAGCAGTACTTC. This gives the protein CASSHESGTHFYEQYF.

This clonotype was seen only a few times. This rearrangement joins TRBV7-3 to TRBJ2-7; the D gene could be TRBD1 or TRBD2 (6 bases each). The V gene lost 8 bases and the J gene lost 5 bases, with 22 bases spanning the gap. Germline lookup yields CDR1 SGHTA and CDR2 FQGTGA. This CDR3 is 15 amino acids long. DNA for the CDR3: TGTGCCAGCTCCCCGCAAGGGGGGCTTCGGGACGAGCAGTACTTC. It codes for CASSPQGGLRDEQYF. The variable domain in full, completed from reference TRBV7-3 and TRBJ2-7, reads GAGVSQTPSNKVTEKGKYVELRCDPISGHTALYWYRQSLGQGPEFLIYFQGTGAADDSGLPNDRFFAVRPEGSVSTLKIQRTERGDSAVYLCASSPQGGLRDEQYFGPGTRLTVT.

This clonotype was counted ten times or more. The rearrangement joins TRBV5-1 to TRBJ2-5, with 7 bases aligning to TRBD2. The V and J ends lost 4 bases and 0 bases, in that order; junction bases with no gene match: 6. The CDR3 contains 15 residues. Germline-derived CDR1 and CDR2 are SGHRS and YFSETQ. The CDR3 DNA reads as TGCGCCAGCAGCCTAGGACTAGTAGACCAAGAGACCCAGTACTTC. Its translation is CASSLGLVDQETQYF. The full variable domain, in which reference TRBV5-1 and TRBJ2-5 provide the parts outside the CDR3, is KAGVTQTPRYLIKTRGQQVTLSCSPISGHRSVSWYQQTPGQGLQFLFEYFSETQRNKGNFPGRFSGRQFSNSRSEMNVSTLELGDSALYLCASSLGLVDQETQYFGPGTRLLVL.

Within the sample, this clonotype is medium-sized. CDR3 DNA sequence: TGTGCCAGCAGCCAGGGACTAGCGGGGGTCGGTACGCAGTATTTT. It specifies CASSQGLAGVGTQYF. This chain connects TRBV7-2 to TRBJ2-3; the match to TRBD2 covers 14 bases. This CDR3 contains 15 residues. V shed 5 bases and J 8 bases; nucleotides not matched to a gene: 6. Germline V gives CDR1 SGHTA, CDR2 FQGNSA.

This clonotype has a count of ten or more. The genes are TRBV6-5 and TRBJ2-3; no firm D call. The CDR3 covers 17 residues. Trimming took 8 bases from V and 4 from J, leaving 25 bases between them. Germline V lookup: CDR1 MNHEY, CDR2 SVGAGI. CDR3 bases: TGTGCCAGCCGTTCCCCGCGACGCTCCAAAAACGCAGATACGCAGTATTTT. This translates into CASRSPRRSKNADTQYF.

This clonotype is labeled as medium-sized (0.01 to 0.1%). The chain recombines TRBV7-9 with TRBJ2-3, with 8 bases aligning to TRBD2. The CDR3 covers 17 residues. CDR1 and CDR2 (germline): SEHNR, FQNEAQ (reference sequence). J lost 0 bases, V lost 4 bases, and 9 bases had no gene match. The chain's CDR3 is CASSSIVTSESTDTQYF. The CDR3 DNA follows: TGTGCCAGCAGCTCGATCGTGACTAGCGAAAGCACAGATACGCAGTATTTT.

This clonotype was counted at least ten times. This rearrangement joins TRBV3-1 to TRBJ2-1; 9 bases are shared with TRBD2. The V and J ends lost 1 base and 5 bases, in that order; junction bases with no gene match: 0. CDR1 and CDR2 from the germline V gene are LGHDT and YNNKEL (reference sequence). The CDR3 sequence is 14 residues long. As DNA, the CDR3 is TGTGCCAGCAGCCAAGGGACTAGCGACAATGAGCAGTTCTTC. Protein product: CASSQGTSDNEQFF.